The rows below give T cell receptor beta chains drawn from one sample of a study of blood T cell repertoires in COVID-19. The repertoire was sequenced with immunoSEQ multiplex PCR; TCRdb's copy has only in-frame clones and lacks some. The table records 140,000 to 150,000 clones, around four fifths of them present only once. The sample comprised PBMCs or T cells enriched from blood (not recorded which). Source of these receptors: a woman aged 40 to 55 who had recovered from COVID-19. The CDR3 runs from the conserved cysteine through the conserved F or W. The order of the fields is V gene, D gene, J gene, clone size, CDR3 protein, CDR3 DNA. D genes are given only for firm matches. Size is omitted from some rows. Given values are once, few, many or a class for expanded clones.

TRBV12-3/TRBV12-4	-	TRBJ1-5	-	CASSLTGLWPQHF	TGTGCCAGCAGTTTAACAGGGTTGTGGCCCCAGCATTTT
TRBV7-6	TRBD2	TRBJ2-1	once	CASSLVSGTSYNEQFF	TGTGCCAGCAGCCTCGTTAGCGGGACCTCCTACAATGAGCAGTTCTTC
TRBV5-5	-	TRBJ2-3	-	CASSLAFGGWEADTQYF	TGTGCCAGCAGCTTGGCCTTCGGGGGATGGGAGGCAGATACGCAGTATTTT
TRBV23-1	-	TRBJ1-4	-	CASSQSTRLGEKLFF	TGCGCCAGCAGTCAATCTACCAGACTGGGTGAAAAACTGTTTTTT
TRBV6-5	-	TRBJ1-2	-	CASSYVQGNYGYTF	TGTGCCAGCAGTTACGTCCAGGGGAACTATGGCTACACCTTC
TRBV6-5	-	TRBJ2-2	once	CASSYAGNFVGELFF	TGTGCCAGCAGTTATGCGGGGAACTTCGTCGGGGAGCTGTTTTTT
TRBV5-8	TRBD2	TRBJ2-1	-	CASSLGSGVYNEQFF	TGTGCCAGCAGCTTGGGTAGCGGGGTGTACAATGAGCAGTTCTTC
TRBV7-9	TRBD1	TRBJ2-2	once	CASSPQGRGQRNTGELFF	TGTGCCAGCAGCCCCCAGGGCCGGGGACAGAGGAACACCGGGGAGCTGTTTTTT
TRBV7-9	-	TRBJ1-5	-	CASSLSPNQPQHF	TGTGCCAGCAGCCTTAGCCCGAATCAGCCCCAGCATTTT
TRBV6-5	TRBD1	TRBJ2-5	-	CASSFAWGRGRETQYF	TGTGCCAGCAGTTTCGCTTGGGGCAGGGGGCGGGAGACCCAGTACTTC
TRBV15	-	TRBJ2-6	-	CATSRDWLGANVLTF	TGTGCCACCAGCAGAGACTGGCTTGGGGCCAACGTCCTGACTTTC
TRBV28	TRBD1	TRBJ2-7	-	CASSSPRDSLRSLYEQYF	TGTGCCAGCAGTTCCCCCCGGGACAGCCTGAGGTCGCTATACGAGCAGTACTTC
TRBV30	TRBD1	TRBJ2-5	-	CAWSVLSNRGEETQYF	TGTGCCTGGAGTGTACTGAGCAACAGGGGAGAGGAGACCCAGTACTTC
TRBV5-6	TRBD2	TRBJ2-5	-	CASSTAGGGETQYF	TGTGCCAGCAGCACAGCGGGGGGCGGGGAGACCCAGTACTTC
TRBV6-5	-	TRBJ1-2	once	CASSPEGLDYGYTF	TGTGCCAGCAGCCCGGAGGGGCTGGACTATGGCTACACCTTC
TRBV7-9	TRBD1	TRBJ2-7	-	CASSLNRGEQYF	TGTGCCAGCAGCTTAAACAGGGGCGAGCAGTACTTC
TRBV5-4	TRBD1	TRBJ2-7	-	CASSLVGRGQGEQYF	TGTGCCAGCAGCTTGGTAGGCAGGGGGCAGGGCGAGCAGTACTTC
TRBV9	TRBD1	TRBJ1-2	-	CASSVVGQATDGYTF	TGTGCCAGCAGCGTAGTGGGACAGGCTACGGATGGCTACACCTTC
TRBV3-1/TRBV3-2	TRBD2	TRBJ2-2	-	CASSQDGLAGTTGELFF	TGTGCCAGCAGCCAAGACGGGCTAGCGGGAACCACCGGGGAGCTGTTTTTT
TRBV9	-	TRBJ1-2	-	CASSTVSVGGLGYTF	TGTGCCAGCAGCACAGTCTCAGTGGGAGGCCTCGGCTACACCTTC
TRBV27	TRBD1	TRBJ2-1	once	CASSLSGGEYNEQFF	TGTGCCAGCAGTTTATCAGGGGGCGAGTACAATGAGCAGTTCTTC
TRBV4-1	-	TRBJ1-3	-	CASSQDLREAGNTIYF	TGCGCCAGCAGCCAAGACCTCAGGGAAGCTGGAAACACCATATATTTT
TRBV9	TRBD1	TRBJ2-1	-	CASSVGTGLYNEQFF	TGTGCCAGCAGCGTAGGGACAGGGTTATACAATGAGCAGTTCTTC
TRBV6-5	-	TRBJ2-7	-	CASTGDGYEQYF	TGTGCCAGCACAGGGGACGGCTACGAGCAGTACTTC
TRBV5-1	TRBD1	TRBJ2-7	-	CASSLQTGTGGGEQYF	TGCGCCAGCAGCCTTCAGACCGGGACAGGGGGTGGCGAGCAGTACTTC
TRBV15	-	TRBJ1-2	few	CATSGGGTQGNYGYTF	TGTGCCACCAGCGGGGGGGGAACGCAGGGGAACTATGGCTACACCTTC
TRBV3-1/TRBV3-2	-	TRBJ2-7	-	CASSQDMQALSYEQYF	TGTGCCAGCAGCCAAGATATGCAGGCACTCTCCTACGAGCAGTACTTC
TRBV4-2	TRBD2	TRBJ2-5	-	CASSQTSGGQETQYF	TGTGCCAGCAGCCAGACTAGCGGGGGACAAGAGACCCAGTACTTC
TRBV5-6	TRBD1	TRBJ2-7	-	CASSFVGQGDHEQYF	TGTGCCAGCAGCTTCGTAGGACAGGGAGATCACGAGCAGTACTTC
TRBV18	-	TRBJ2-5	-	CASSPDQETQYF	TGTGCCAGCTCGCCGGACCAAGAGACCCAGTACTTC
TRBV19	-	TRBJ1-1	few	CATSVGTLNTEAFF	TGTGCCACCTCTGTCGGGACACTGAACACTGAAGCTTTCTTT
TRBV30	-	TRBJ1-1	-	CAWNSPTVNTEAFF	TGTGCCTGGAACTCCCCGACAGTGAACACTGAAGCTTTCTTT
TRBV29-1	TRBD2	TRBJ2-3	-	CSVGTSGSGRTQYF	TGCAGCGTCGGGACTAGCGGTTCAGGCCGTACGCAGTATTTT
TRBV2	-	TRBJ2-2	few	CASSKWTANTGELFF	TGTGCCAGCAGTAAGTGGACAGCGAACACCGGGGAGCTGTTTTTT
TRBV6-6	-	TRBJ2-1	-	CASKGVQYNEQFF	TGTGCCAGCAAAGGAGTCCAATACAATGAGCAGTTCTTC
TRBV27	-	TRBJ2-7	-	CASSLSIGRGFSEQYF	TGTGCCAGCAGTTTGAGTATTGGCAGGGGCTTCTCTGAGCAGTACTTC
TRBV5-1	-	TRBJ2-3	-	CASSLGASDTQYF	TGCGCCAGCAGCTTGGGGGCATCTGATACGCAGTATTTT
TRBV7-7	TRBD1	TRBJ1-1	-	CASSSGQGRTEAFF	TGTGCTAGCAGCTCAGGACAGGGCCGGACTGAAGCTTTCTTT
TRBV6-5	TRBD1	TRBJ2-5	-	CASRRTGGETQYF	TGTGCCAGCAGGCGGACAGGGGGAGAGACCCAGTACTTC
TRBV9	-	TRBJ2-1	-	CASSVAEGVGVDEQFF	TGTGCCAGCAGCGTAGCTGAGGGGGTCGGTGTCGATGAGCAGTTCTTC
TRBV7-6	-	TRBJ1-4	few	CASRVGGTTNEKLFF	TGTGCCAGCAGGGTAGGGGGTACAACTAATGAAAAACTGTTTTTT
TRBV19	-	TRBJ2-2	-	CASKDREFTGELFF	TGTGCCAGTAAGGATAGGGAGTTCACCGGGGAGCTGTTTTTT
TRBV7-9	TRBD1	TRBJ1-6	-	CASRPSTGNNSPLHF	TGTGCCAGCAGACCCTCGACAGGGAATAATTCACCCCTCCACTTT
TRBV9	-	TRBJ2-7	-	CASSVAYGAEQYF	TGTGCCAGCAGCGTAGCTTATGGGGCAGAGCAGTACTTC
TRBV7-8	TRBD1	TRBJ1-1	-	CASSLVGQAEAFF	TGTGCCAGCAGCTTAGTGGGACAGGCTGAAGCTTTCTTT
TRBV19	-	TRBJ1-1	-	CASNFRQGYGTGTEAFF	TGTGCCAGCAATTTTAGGCAGGGTTACGGAACAGGGACTGAAGCTTTCTTT
TRBV7-8	-	TRBJ1-4	-	CASSLGGFPNEKLFF	TGTGCCAGCAGCTTAGGAGGTTTCCCTAATGAAAAACTGTTTTTT
TRBV7-9	TRBD2	TRBJ2-1	once	CASSARGSGRFNEQFF	TGTGCCAGCAGCGCCCGGGGTAGCGGGAGATTCAATGAGCAGTTCTTC
TRBV5-4	-	TRBJ1-5	-	CASSLRRESGDQPQHF	TGTGCCAGCAGCCTAAGAAGGGAGTCTGGAGATCAGCCCCAGCATTTT